The rows below give T cell receptor beta chains drawn from one sample of a study of T cells in Graves' hyperthyroidism and ophthalmopathy. TCRdb ran MiXCR on the multiplex PCR reads and lists one entry per CDR3 protein. The data hold roughly 510,000 distinct CDR3 sequences, with less than 25% observed a single time. The sequenced sample was blood. These receptors were taken from a man between 18 and 29 years old with Graves' hyperthyroidism. CDR3s include the opening cysteine and the closing phenylalanine or tryptophan. The D gene is left open where the match is weak. Where a row states a size, it is once, few, many or the class of an expanded clone; other rows omit it.

j_call d_call clone_size v_call cdr3_aa cdr3_nt
TRBJ1-2 NA many TRBV18 CASSAEVDYGYTF TGTGCCAGCTCAGCCGAGGTAGACTATGGCTACACCTTC
TRBJ1-1 TRBD1 many TRBV6-1 CASSGSTGRTEAFF TGTGCCAGCAGTGGTTCGACAGGGCGCACTGAAGCTTTCTTT
TRBJ2-7 NA many TRBV7-8 CASSPLELTYEQYF TGTGCCAGCAGCCCCCTGGAACTAACCTACGAGCAGTACTTC
TRBJ2-7 TRBD2 medium-sized TRBV6-4 CASSDRVPLGAGSYEQYF TGTGCCAGCAGTGATAGAGTGCCCCTCGGAGCGGGGTCCTACGAGCAGTACTTC
TRBJ2-7 NA many TRBV11-2 CASTPTAAEGYEQYF TGTGCCAGCACCCCCACTGCCGCCGAAGGATACGAGCAGTACTTC
TRBJ2-6 NA NA TRBV27 CASRTNSGANVLTF TGTGCCAGCAGAACAAACTCTGGGGCCAACGTCCTGACTTTC
TRBJ2-7 NA many TRBV20-1 CSASSAGRIAGEQYF TGCAGTGCTAGTTCGGCGGGCCGGATTGCGGGGGAGCAGTACTTC
TRBJ1-5 TRBD1 many TRBV12-3/TRBV12-4 CASSLQGVNQPQHF TGTGCCAGCAGTCTGCAGGGGGTCAATCAGCCCCAGCATTTT
TRBJ1-1 NA NA TRBV12-3/TRBV12-4 CASTLGLLTEAFF TGTGCCAGCACCCTGGGACTGCTCACTGAAGCTTTCTTT
TRBJ1-5 NA many TRBV28 CASSHSPRGNQPQHF TGTGCCAGCAGTCACAGCCCCAGGGGCAATCAGCCCCAGCATTTT
TRBJ2-7 TRBD1 many TRBV27 CASSGAGQGYEQYF TGTGCCAGCAGTGGGGCGGGACAGGGTTACGAGCAGTACTTC
TRBJ2-3 NA few TRBV6-1 CASSRVAGSTDTQYF TGTGCCAGCAGCAGGGTCGCGGGGAGCACAGATACGCAGTATTTT
TRBJ2-5 TRBD2 many TRBV11-1 CASSLLGRGAQETQYF TGTGCCAGCAGCCTACTCGGGCGGGGGGCGCAGGAGACCCAGTACTTC
TRBJ1-5 NA NA TRBV12-3/TRBV12-4 CASSFGGTNSNQPQHF TGTGCCAGCAGTTTTGGCGGGACGAATAGCAATCAGCCCCAGCATTTT
TRBJ1-2 NA many TRBV12-3/TRBV12-4 CASSLRGSYTF TGTGCCAGCAGTTTAAGGGGAAGCTACACCTTC
TRBJ2-5 TRBD2 NA TRBV11-2 CASSLVAGPEETQYF TGTGCCAGCAGCTTAGTAGCGGGGCCCGAAGAGACCCAGTACTTC
TRBJ2-7 NA many TRBV14 CASSQEERYEQYF TGTGCCAGCAGCCAAGAGGAGCGCTACGAGCAGTACTTC
TRBJ1-2 NA many TRBV12-3/TRBV12-4 CASRRTGYQGSGYTF TGTGCCAGCAGGCGAACGGGGTACCAGGGGTCTGGCTACACCTTC
TRBJ1-1 NA many TRBV7-9 CASSGVGGLPYTEAFF TGTGCCAGCAGCGGGGTGGGGGGCCTCCCCTACACTGAAGCTTTCTTT
TRBJ2-7 NA many TRBV10-2 CAGMIPLAYEQYF TGCGCCGGAATGATCCCCTTGGCCTACGAGCAGTACTTC
TRBJ2-7 NA many TRBV6-2/TRBV6-3 CASSYDSYEQYF TGTGCCAGCAGTTACGACAGCTACGAGCAGTACTTC
TRBJ1-2 NA many TRBV5-6 CASSAGLSNYGYTF TGTGCCAGCAGCGCGGGACTGTCCAACTATGGCTACACCTTC
TRBJ1-1 TRBD1 many TRBV6-5 CASSYSGGTVEAFF TGTGCCAGCAGTTACTCTGGAGGGACAGTTGAAGCTTTCTTT
TRBJ2-7 NA many TRBV19 CASSIEIGGYEQYF TGTGCCAGTAGTATCGAGATAGGGGGCTACGAGCAGTACTTC
TRBJ1-1 NA NA TRBV12-3/TRBV12-4 CASSLRAGVGTEAFF TGTGCCAGCAGTTTGAGGGCGGGGGTGGGCACTGAAGCTTTCTTT
TRBJ1-3 NA NA TRBV15 CATSMTGGAGDTIYF TGTGCCACCAGTATGACGGGGGGCGCCGGAGACACCATATATTTT
TRBJ1-1 NA NA TRBV4-2 CASSRGGPTEAFF TGTGCCAGCAGCCGAGGGGGTCCCACTGAAGCTTTCTTT
TRBJ1-1 NA NA TRBV11-1 CASSLYPRQQGSTEAFF TGTGCCAGCAGCTTATACCCCCGACAACAGGGCTCGACTGAAGCTTTCTTT
TRBJ1-2 NA NA TRBV12-3/TRBV12-4 CAGSLNSVNYGYTF TGTGCCGGCAGTTTGAATTCGGTAAACTATGGCTACACCTTC
TRBJ2-5 NA few TRBV11-2 CASSARVTGETQYF TGTGCCAGCAGCGCAAGAGTTACAGGGGAGACCCAGTACTTC
TRBJ2-7 TRBD2 NA TRBV19 CASSIRGASGRISYEQYF TGTGCCAGTAGCATCCGAGGGGCTAGCGGGAGAATCTCCTACGAGCAGTACTTC
TRBJ2-5 NA once TRBV6-2/TRBV6-3 CASSYGAAQETQYF TGTGCCAGCAGTTACGGGGCGGCCCAAGAGACCCAGTACTTC
TRBJ2-7 TRBD2 NA TRBV19 CASSMDSGGLSYEQYF TGTGCCAGTAGTATGGACAGCGGGGGACTCTCCTACGAGCAGTACTTC
TRBJ2-5 TRBD1 NA TRBV7-9 CASSLPPGQGETQYF TGTGCCAGCAGCTTACCTCCGGGACAGGGGGAGACCCAGTACTTC
TRBJ2-6 NA many TRBV28 CASNIRGSGANVLTF TGTGCCAGCAATATCAGGGGATCTGGGGCCAACGTCCTGACTTTC
TRBJ2-5 TRBD1 many TRBV25-1 CASSGPPGGVGETQYF TGTGCCAGCAGTGGCCCCCCAGGGGGCGTGGGAGAGACCCAGTACTTC
TRBJ1-2 NA many TRBV6-5 CASSYSNGGYTF TGTGCCAGCAGTTACTCGAATGGTGGCTACACCTTC
TRBJ2-7 NA many TRBV5-6 CASSRDITADYYEQYF TGTGCCAGCAGCCGCGACATCACGGCCGACTACTACGAGCAGTACTTC
TRBJ1-1 TRBD1 few TRBV11-1 CASSLPTPPGQETEAFF TGTGCCAGCAGCTTACCAACCCCTCCGGGACAGGAAACTGAAGCTTTCTTT
TRBJ2-4 TRBD1 NA TRBV30 CAWSRTGISNIQYF TGTGCCTGGAGTCGGACAGGGATCTCAAACATTCAGTACTTC
TRBJ2-2 TRBD2 NA TRBV20-1 CSASFSGVSGELFF TGCAGTGCTAGCTTTAGCGGGGTGTCCGGGGAGCTGTTTTTT
TRBJ2-7 NA NA TRBV12-3/TRBV12-4 CASSINGPSYEQYF TGTGCCAGCAGTATCAACGGGCCTAGCTACGAGCAGTACTTC
TRBJ2-7 NA few TRBV19 CASSNRESHEQYF TGTGCCAGTAGTAACAGGGAGTCCCACGAGCAGTACTTC